Shown below are 15 T cell receptor beta chains from a single sample sequenced in a study of cytomegalovirus exposure and HLA in healthy donors. In the PCR, 60 Vbeta and 13 Jbeta primers were used. TCRdb's copy holds only in-frame clones and misses some; the assay was immunoSEQ multiplex PCR. The sample yields fewer than 250,000 clones, more than 80% seen once. Sequencing was carried out using PBMCs. These receptors originate from a man aged 25 to 45 in good health and CMV-seronegative.

This clone was counted a few times. The chain employs TRBV5-6 and TRBJ2-1; perhaps TRBD1 as D (5 bases). V dropped 2 bases and J dropped 3 bases, with 15 bases sitting between them. Germline V lookup: CDR1 SGHDT, CDR2 YYEEEE. CDR3 length equals 16 residues. This CDR3 reads CASSLLARVLYNEQFF. DNA of the CDR3: TGTGCCAGCAGCTTATTAGCCAGGGTCCTCTACAATGAGCAGTTCTTC.

The chain couples TRBV5-1 to TRBJ2-3; weak D call: TRBD2 (6 bases). Germline CDR1 is SGHRS and CDR2 is YFSETQ. V was trimmed by 4 bases and J by 4 bases, leaving 10 bases between them. CDR3 length: 13 residues. DNA of the CDR3: TGCGCCAGCAGCCCGCCGGGGGCAGATACGCAGTATTTT. Its protein product is CASSPPGADTQYF.

This chain connects TRBV7-6 to TRBJ2-3; 9 nucleotides align to TRBD2. The V and J ends lost 5 bases and 5 bases, in that order; junction bases with no gene match: 11. CDR1 is SGHVS, CDR2 FNYEAQ, per germline. The CDR3 is 16 residues long. CDR3 sequence: CASSPWGGGAGDTQYF. The CDR3 region has the DNA TGTGCCAGCAGCCCCTGGGGCGGGGGGGCCGGAGATACGCAGTATTTT. Together with reference TRBV7-6 and TRBJ2-3, the CDR3 gives the full variable domain: GAGVSQSPRYKVTKRGQDVALRCDPISGHVSLYWYRQALGQGPEFLTYFNYEAQQDKSGLPNDRFSAERPEGSISTLTIQRTEQRDSAMYRCASSPWGGGAGDTQYFGPGTRLTVL.

The J gene is TRBJ2-7, the V gene TRBV7-8, with TRBD1 identical over 9 bases. Germline CDR1 SGHVS, CDR2 FQNEAQ. V shed 4 bases and J 3 bases; nucleotides not matched to a gene: 16. This CDR3 region has 18 residues. The CDR3 region is CASSSTVNTGTGIYEQYF. CDR3 coding DNA: TGTGCCAGCAGCTCCACCGTCAACACCGGGACAGGGATCTACGAGCAGTACTTC. The variable domain in full, completed from reference TRBV7-8 and TRBJ2-7, reads GAGVSQSPRYKVAKRGQDVALRCDPISGHVSLFWYQQALGQGPEFLTYFQNEAQLDKSGLPSDRFFAERPEGSVSTLKIQRTQQEDSAVYLCASSSTVNTGTGIYEQYFGPGTRLTVT.

This clone has more than one count but fewer than ten. The V gene is TRBV4-1, the J gene TRBJ2-1; 9 nucleotides line up with TRBD1. Germline CDR1 MGHRA, CDR2 YSYEKL. This CDR3 spans 15 amino acids. Trimming removed 4 bases from V and 5 bases from J; junction bases left unmatched: 6. CDR3 residues: CASSRGTGPHNEQFF. CDR3 nucleotide sequence: TGCGCCAGCAGCCGCGGGACAGGGCCACACAATGAGCAGTTCTTC.

The chain uses TRBV7-2 and TRBJ2-1; 12 nucleotides agree with TRBD2. CDR1 is SGHTA, CDR2 FQGNSA, per germline. The CDR3 runs to 16 residues. J was trimmed by 2 bases and V by 10 bases; bases with no gene match: 9. The DNA of the CDR3 is TGTGCCACCTCATCTAGCGGGGGGGGGACCTACAATGAGCAGTTCTTC. Translation: CATSSSGGGTYNEQFF.

The chain combines TRBV28 with TRBJ2-3; 10 nucleotides match TRBD1. Germline CDR1 and CDR2: MDHEN and SYDVKM. V was pared by 6 bases and J by 6 bases, with 21 bases of the junction left unmatched. This CDR3 has 19 amino acids. In DNA, the CDR3 is TGTGCCAGCAGCCCTCGCAGGGGACAGGGGACTGTCCTTAAGGATACGCAGTATTTT. Its translation is CASSPRRGQGTVLKDTQYF. The full variable domain, its missing parts supplied by reference TRBV28 and TRBJ2-3, is DVKVTQSSRYLVKRTGEKVFLECVQDMDHENMFWYRQDPGLGLRLIYFSYDVKMKEKGDIPEGYSVSREKKERFSLILESASTNQTSMYLCASSPRRGQGTVLKDTQYFGPGTRLTVL.

This chain links TRBV5-1 with TRBJ1-6, with D possibly matching TRBD1 (6 bases). Germline V gene data show CDR1 as SGHRS and CDR2 as YFSETQ. CDR3 length equals 14 residues. The V end was cut by 0 bases, the J end by 10 bases, with 11 bases between. CDR3 sequence: CASSLGQGRSPLHF. For the CDR3, the DNA is TGCGCCAGCAGCTTGGGGCAGGGGAGATCACCCCTCCACTTT.

The chain combines TRBV28 with TRBJ2-7; 8 bases fit TRBD1. Germline loops: CDR1 MDHEN, CDR2 SYDVKM. The ends lost 3 bases at V and 2 bases at J; junction bases unmatched: 6. CDR3 length: 15 residues. CDR3 in amino acids: CASSLARQGPYEQYF. As DNA, the CDR3 is TGTGCCAGCAGTTTGGCGAGACAGGGGCCCTACGAGCAGTACTTC. Filled out from reference TRBV28 and TRBJ2-7, the complete variable domain reads DVKVTQSSRYLVKRTGEKVFLECVQDMDHENMFWYRQDPGLGLRLIYFSYDVKMKEKGDIPEGYSVSREKKERFSLILESASTNQTSMYLCASSLARQGPYEQYFGPGTRLTVT.

The rearrangement links TRBV5-1 to TRBJ2-3; perhaps TRBD2 as D (6 bases). V dropped 4 bases and J dropped 6 bases, with 24 bases sitting between them. Per germline, CDR1 SGHRS and CDR2 YFSETQ. The CDR3 length is 17 residues. CDR3 in amino acids: CASSHGLSGPVGDTQYF. In DNA form, the CDR3 reads TGCGCCAGCAGCCACGGACTGAGCGGGCCAGTTGGGGATACGCAGTATTTT. The full variable domain, completed using reference TRBV5-1 and TRBJ2-3, is KAGVTQTPRYLIKTRGQQVTLSCSPISGHRSVSWYQQTPGQGLQFLFEYFSETQRNKGNFPGRFSGRQFSNSRSEMNVSTLELGDSALYLCASSHGLSGPVGDTQYFGPGTRLTVL.

J is TRBJ2-7 and V is TRBV5-6; D may be TRBD2 (6 bases). Per the germline V gene, CDR1 is SGHDT and CDR2 is YYEEEE. The CDR3 length is 14 residues. Deletions cut 4 bases from V and 7 bases from J, with 18 bases between. In DNA, the CDR3 is TGTGCCAGCAGCCCGGGACTTGGGGCGAGGGAGCAGTACTTC. Translation gives CASSPGLGAREQYF.

The chain uses TRBV27 and TRBJ1-1; 8 bases agree with TRBD1. V lost 7 bases and J lost 1; bases outside the gene matches: 5. There are 14 residues in the CDR3. Germline V gene sequence: CDR1 MNHEY, CDR2 SMNVEV (reference sequence). CDR3 sequence reads: CASNRGTGNTEAFF. CDR3 sequence (DNA): TGTGCCAGCAACCGGGGGACAGGGAACACTGAAGCTTTCTTT.

J is TRBJ2-7 and V is TRBV5-6; possible D gene TRBD1, 6 bases. The V end was cut by 4 bases, the J end by 0 bases, with 11 bases between. In germline, CDR1 is SGHDT, CDR2 YYEEEE. The CDR3 is 14 residues long. The CDR3 sequence: CASSRGHSSYEQYF. Here the CDR3 DNA reads TGTGCCAGCAGCCGGGGACACAGCTCCTACGAGCAGTACTTC.

The J gene is TRBJ2-2, the V gene TRBV7-8; possibly TRBD1 for D (7 bases). Trimming took off 10 bases at V and 0 bases at J, with 12 bases between the two ends. The CDR3 length is 14 residues. Per germline, CDR1 SGHVS and CDR2 FQNEAQ. The CDR3 nucleotides are TGTGCCACTACAGGGGAGGCGAACACCGGGGAGCTGTTTTTT. Translating it yields CATTGEANTGELFF.

This clone was detected a few times. The chain employs TRBV6-6 and TRBJ1-1; tentative D call: TRBD1 (6 bases). Trimming took off 4 bases at V and 0 bases at J, with 12 bases between the two ends. This CDR3 has 15 residues. The germline CDR1 and CDR2 sequences are MNHNY and SVGAGI (reference sequence). CDR3 nucleotide sequence: TGTGCCAGCAGTTCCGCAGGGGAACTGAACACTGAAGCTTTCTTT. Its protein is CASSSAGELNTEAFF.